This TCR beta chain was sequenced in a study of beta chain features in type 1 diabetes. CD4+ cells of the naive, central memory, regulatory and stem cell-like memory types were sorted via CD45RO/CCR7/CD25/CD127/CD95/CD27. Germline loops: CDR1 KGHSH, CDR2 LQKENI. The CDR3 extends over 12 amino acids. Trimming removed 3 bases at V and 6 bases at J, with 7 bases between. The sequenced template was cDNA made from the entire isolated RNA. Each sample of naive, central memory or regulatory T cells had, on average, about 3.6 million reads. TCRdb keeps only in-frame clones here, not all; method: immunoSEQ multiplex PCR. The repertoire holds more than 300,000 clones, 10% to 15% seen once, with about 0.01% in the top ten. Points from the study as a whole: Researchers report that Type 1 diabetes patients had moderately but significantly shorter TCRB CDR3s across all four CD4+ subsets.

A word on this clone: The antigen remains unidentified. The same CDR3 arises from other DNA sequences in this sample as well.

V and J are TRBV18 and TRBJ2-3; D remains unclear. This sequence originates from a woman between 18 and 29 years old with type 1 diabetes. Input material: naive CD4+ T cells from blood. CDR3 sequence reads: CASSPSTDTQYF. In nucleotides, the CDR3 is TGTGCCAGCTCACCGAGTACTGATACGCAGTATTTT.